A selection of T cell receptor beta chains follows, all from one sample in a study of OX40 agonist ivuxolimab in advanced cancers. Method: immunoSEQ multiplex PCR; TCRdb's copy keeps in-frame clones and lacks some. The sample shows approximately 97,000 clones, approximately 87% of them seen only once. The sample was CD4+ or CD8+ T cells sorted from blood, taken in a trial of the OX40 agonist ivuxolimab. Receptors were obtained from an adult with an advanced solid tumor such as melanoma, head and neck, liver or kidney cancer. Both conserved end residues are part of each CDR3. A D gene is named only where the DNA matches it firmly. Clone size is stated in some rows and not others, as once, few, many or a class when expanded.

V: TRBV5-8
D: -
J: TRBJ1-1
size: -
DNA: TGTGCCAGCAGCTTGGCCGGGAACACTGAAGCTTTCTTT
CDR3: CASSLAGNTEAFF

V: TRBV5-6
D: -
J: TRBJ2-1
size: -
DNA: TGTGCCAGCAGCTTAGTAGTATACAATGAGCAGTTCTTC
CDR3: CASSLVVYNEQFF

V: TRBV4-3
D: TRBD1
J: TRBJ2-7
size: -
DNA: TGCGCCAGCAGCCCAGAGGTACAGGGGATCTACGAGCAGTACTTC
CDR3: CASSPEVQGIYEQYF

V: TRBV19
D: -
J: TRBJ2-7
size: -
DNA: TGTGCCAGTAGTTTTGCTAGTGGCTACGAGCAGTACTTC
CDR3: CASSFASGYEQYF

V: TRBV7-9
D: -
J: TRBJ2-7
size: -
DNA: TGTGCCACTAGGGGAAATACCTACGAGCAGTACTTC
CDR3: CATRGNTYEQYF

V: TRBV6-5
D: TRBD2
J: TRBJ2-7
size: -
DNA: TGTGCCAGCAGTTACTCGACTAGCGGGAGCTCCTACGAGCAGTACTTC
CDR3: CASSYSTSGSSYEQYF

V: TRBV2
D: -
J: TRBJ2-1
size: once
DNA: TGTGCCAGCAGTGCCGTGCGGGGTGGGGGCAATGAGCAGTTCTTC
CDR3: CASSAVRGGGNEQFF

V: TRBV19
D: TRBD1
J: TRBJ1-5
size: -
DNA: TGTGCCAGTAGTATAGATTTCACGAGGGGGCCTAGCAATCAGCCCCAGCATTTT
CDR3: CASSIDFTRGPSNQPQHF

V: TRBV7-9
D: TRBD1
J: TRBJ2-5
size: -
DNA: TGTGCCAGCAGCTCTCGGACAGGCGGAGAGACCCAGTACTTC
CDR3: CASSSRTGGETQYF

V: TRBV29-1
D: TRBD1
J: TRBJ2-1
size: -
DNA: TGCAGCGTTGAAGGACAGGGGGCTTCGGGTGAGCAGTTCTTC
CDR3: CSVEGQGASGEQFF

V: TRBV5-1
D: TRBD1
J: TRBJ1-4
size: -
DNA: TGCGCCAGCAGCTTGGTGGCGACAGGGAGGCGGGAAAAACTGTTTTTT
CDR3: CASSLVATGRREKLFF

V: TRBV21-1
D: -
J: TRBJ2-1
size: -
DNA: TGTGCCAGCACCCAAGGGGGGATCCAGCATTACAATGAGCAGTTCTTC
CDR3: CASTQGGIQHYNEQFF

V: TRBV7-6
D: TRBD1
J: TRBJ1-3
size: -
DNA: TGTGCCAGCAGCAATACGGGGGACAGCTCTGGAAACACCATATATTTT
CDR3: CASSNTGDSSGNTIYF

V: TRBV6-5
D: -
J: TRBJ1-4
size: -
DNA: TGTGCCACCGGGGGAGTAAGTACAGGGAAAGAAAAACTGTTTTTT
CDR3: CATGGVSTGKEKLFF

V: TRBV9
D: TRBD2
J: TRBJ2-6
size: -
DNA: TGTGCCAGCAGCGCCTCTAGCGGGGGTGTCTCTGGGGCCAACGTCCTGACTTTC
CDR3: CASSASSGGVSGANVLTF

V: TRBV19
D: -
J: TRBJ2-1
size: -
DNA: TGTGCCAGTAGTCCCTGGGGAAGCTCCTACAATGAGCAGTTCTTC
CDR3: CASSPWGSSYNEQFF

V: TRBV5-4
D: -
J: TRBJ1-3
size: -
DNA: TGTGCCAGCAGCTTGGGACAGAGGTTCTCTGGAAACACCATATATTTT
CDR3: CASSLGQRFSGNTIYF

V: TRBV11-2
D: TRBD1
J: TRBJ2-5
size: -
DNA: TGTGCCAGCAGCTTAGTGGGACAGGGGCCACCCCAAGAGACCCAGTACTTC
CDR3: CASSLVGQGPPQETQYF

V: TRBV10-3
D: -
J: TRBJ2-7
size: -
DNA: TGTGCCATCAGTGACCCGAGCTCCTACGAGCAGTACTTC
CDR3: CAISDPSSYEQYF

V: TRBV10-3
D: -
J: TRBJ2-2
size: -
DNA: TGTGCCATGGGGGTTCTGAGCAACACCGGGGAGCTGTTTTTT
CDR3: CAMGVLSNTGELFF

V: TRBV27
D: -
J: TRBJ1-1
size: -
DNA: TGTGCCAGCACCGCAGGAGTGGCCACTGAAGCTTTCTTT
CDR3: CASTAGVATEAFF

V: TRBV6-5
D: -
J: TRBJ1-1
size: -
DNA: TGTGCCAGCAGTTCCGTTAAGAACACTGAAGCTTTCTTT
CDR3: CASSSVKNTEAFF

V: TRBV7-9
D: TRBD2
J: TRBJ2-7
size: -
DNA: TGTGCCAGCAGCTTCCCGACTAGCGGGTCCTACGAGCAGTACTTC
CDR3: CASSFPTSGSYEQYF

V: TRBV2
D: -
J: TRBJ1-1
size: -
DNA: TGTGCCAGCAGTGAAAAGGAGGCAGGGGCGAACACTGAAGCTTTCTTT
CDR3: CASSEKEAGANTEAFF

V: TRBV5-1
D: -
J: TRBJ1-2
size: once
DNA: TGCGCCAGCAGCTTGTACGTAGGAGCTAGCTATGGCTACACCTTC
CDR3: CASSLYVGASYGYTF